The next 11 T cell receptor beta chains were all read from a single sample in a study of blood T cell repertoires in COVID-19. Sequencing was performed with immunoSEQ multiplex PCR; in TCRdb, only in-frame clones are kept and a portion is missing. The sample has 140,000 or so clones, approximately 87% seen once; the top ten hold roughly 10%. Specimen: PBMCs or T cells enriched from blood (not recorded which). These receptors originate from a man between 60 and 75 years old who had recovered from COVID-19.

J is TRBJ2-7 and V is TRBV7-9, with a possible D match to TRBD1 (6 bases). V was cut by 8 bases and J by 6 bases, with 26 bases left in between. The CDR3 sequence is 16 residues long. Germline CDR1 is SEHNR and CDR2 is FQNEAQ (reference sequence). CDR3 in amino acids: CASAKFVVQGVSEQYF. The CDR3 DNA sequence: TGTGCCAGCGCAAAGTTCGTCGTACAGGGCGTTTCCGAGCAGTACTTC. Looking up the rest from reference TRBV7-9 and TRBJ2-7 gives the full variable domain: DTGVSQNPRHKITKRGQNVTFRCDPISEHNRLYWYRQTLGQGPEFLTYFQNEAQLEKSRLLSDRFSAERPKGSFSTLEIQRTEQGDSAMYLCASAKFVVQGVSEQYFGPGTRLTVT.

The chain employs TRBV7-3 and TRBJ2-2, with D possibly being TRBD1 (5 bases). V lost 1 base, J lost 3 bases, and 9 bases lay in between. The germline V gene encodes CDR1 SGHTA and CDR2 FQGTGA. The length of the CDR3 is 15 residues. CDR3 protein: CASSLSRDDTGELFF. In DNA form, the CDR3 reads TGTGCCAGCAGCTTAAGCAGGGATGACACCGGGGAGCTGTTTTTT.

The CDR3 loop is CASSEGHGQPQHF. CDR3 DNA: TGTGCCAGCAGTGAAGGGCATGGTCAGCCCCAGCATTTT. The rearrangement links TRBV6-1 to TRBJ1-5; no firm D call. The V end lost 1 base, the J end lost 6 bases, and 7 bases lay between the germline ends. This CDR3 is built from 13 residues. Germline CDR1 MNHNS, CDR2 SASEGT.

The rearrangement uses TRBV10-2 and TRBJ1-5, with D perhaps TRBD1 (5 bases). Trimming left V 2 bases short and J 15 bases short, with 11 bases between. In germline, CDR1 is WSHSY, CDR2 SAAADI. This CDR3 region has 11 residues. This CDR3 reads CASSEGTRVHF. CDR3 in DNA: TGCGCCAGCAGTGAGGGGACTAGGGTGCATTTT.

CDR3 sequence reads: CASSEDSSYEQYF. CDR3 bases: TGTGCCAGCAGCGAAGACAGCTCCTACGAGCAGTACTTC. The chain carries TRBV5-8 and TRBJ2-7, with D perhaps matching TRBD1 (5 bases). CDR1 and CDR2 (germline): SGHTS, YDEGEE. With 4 bases removed from V and 0 bases from J, the gap between germline ends came to 8 bases. The CDR3 totals 13 residues.

This chain joins TRBV12-3 or TRBV12-4 and TRBJ2-3; D remains ambiguous. This CDR3 is built from 11 residues. The V gene lost 5 bases and the J gene lost 11 bases, with 11 bases spanning the gap. The CDR3 reads CASSQAPQQYF. Here the CDR3 DNA reads TGTGCCAGCAGTCAGGCGCCCCAGCAGTATTTT.

This chain uses TRBV3-1 (or the pseudogene TRBV3-2) with TRBJ2-2, with D unresolved. The CDR3 spans 13 residues. Germline CDR1 LGHDT, CDR2 YNNKEL (reference sequence). With 1 base removed from V and 3 bases from J, the gap between germline ends came to 3 bases. The CDR3 here is CASSQGHTGELFF. DNA of the CDR3: TGTGCCAGCAGCCAAGGGCACACCGGGGAGCTGTTTTTT.

The chain is built from TRBV6-5 and TRBJ1-1; weak D call: TRBD1 (5 bases). V lost 3 bases to trimming and J lost 6 bases, with 17 bases between them. CDR1 is MNHEY and CDR2 is SVGAGI in the germline V gene. The CDR3 length is 15 residues. The CDR3, as DNA: TGTGCCAGCAGTTATTTCGTCCCCCCGGGGGCTGAAGCTTTCTTT. This codes for CASSYFVPPGAEAFF.

The chain combines TRBV4-1 with TRBJ2-7, with 11 bases identical to TRBD2. Trimming removed 0 bases from V and 7 bases from J; junction bases left unmatched: 5. Germline loops: CDR1 MGHRA, CDR2 YSYEKL. This CDR3 has 15 residues. This CDR3 reads CASSQELAGAKEQYF. In DNA form, the CDR3 reads TGCGCCAGCAGCCAAGAACTAGCGGGAGCAAAGGAGCAGTACTTC.

V and J are TRBV11-2 and TRBJ1-4, with 9 bases matching TRBD1. CDR1 SGHAT and CDR2 FQNNGV come from the germline V gene. The J segment lost 8 bases and the V segment lost 6 bases, leaving 10 bases of the junction unmatched. The CDR3 has 15 amino acids. CDR3 DNA sequence: TGTGCCAGCAGTTTTCGACAGGGGGGTGGAGAAAAACTGTTTTTT. This codes for CASSFRQGGGEKLFF.

This chain uses TRBV30 with TRBJ1-4; D gene ambiguous. Trimming removed 4 bases from V and 0 bases from J, with 9 bases in between. This CDR3 has 14 residues. The germline CDR1 and CDR2 sequences are GTSNPN and SVGIG (reference sequence). In nucleotides, the CDR3 is TGTGCCTGGAAAGGAGGATCAACTAATGAAAAACTGTTTTTT. Its protein product is CAWKGGSTNEKLFF. Filled out from reference TRBV30 and TRBJ1-4, the complete variable domain reads SQTIHQWPATLVQPVGSPLSLECTVEGTSNPNLYWYRQAAGRGLQLLFYSVGIGQISSEVPQNLSASRPQDRQFILSSKKLLLSDSGFYLCAWKGGSTNEKLFFGSGTQLSVL.